The text below deals with one TCR beta chain. The V end was cut by 4 bases, the J end by 6 bases, with 12 bases between. Germline CDR1 reads LGHDT; CDR2 reads YNNKEL (reference sequence). The CDR3 runs to 13 residues. This record belongs to a study of blood T cell repertoires in COVID-19. The Seattle site enrolled patients during active infection and followed them longitudinally. The table came from immunoSEQ multiplex PCR; TCRdb's copy has only in-frame clones and leaves some out. In the table there are approximately 70,000 clones, just over 90% of which are singletons. This rearrangement joins TRBV3-1 (or the pseudogene TRBV3-2) to TRBJ2-5, with a tentative D call TRBD1 (5 bases). Source material: peripheral blood. The sequence came from a man in his fifties or sixties with COVID-19, enrolled during active disease. In DNA, the CDR3 is TGTGCCAGCAGCCCATCAGGGCGACAGACCCAGTACTTC. It yields the protein CASSPSGRQTQYF.